This record covers a single TCR beta chain. The sample originates from a study of blood T cell repertoires in COVID-19. This table comes from immunoSEQ multiplex PCR, and its TCRdb copy is limited to in-frame clones, with some not included. The sample holds around 150,000 clones, about four fifths seen once. This CDR3 comprises 15 residues. The germline V gene has CDR1 SEHNR and CDR2 FQNEAQ (reference sequence). After removal of 5 bases from V and 8 bases from J, the junction contained 6 bases not matched to a gene. This chain uses TRBV7-9 with TRBJ1-4, with 12 nucleotides matching TRBD1. Sequencing was carried out using peripheral blood. The receptor was isolated from a man aged 65-85 years with acute or convalescent COVID-19. The CDR3 here is CASSARDRGREKLFF. The CDR3 nucleotides read TGTGCCAGCAGCGCCCGGGACAGGGGGCGGGAAAAACTGTTTTTT.